This T cell receptor beta chain was identified in a study of cytomegalovirus exposure and HLA in healthy donors. Worth noting for this clone: Its antigen is as yet unknown.

The PCR ran on 60 Vbeta and 13 Jbeta primers. Some clones are missing from TCRdb's copy, which holds only in-frame ones; the method was immunoSEQ multiplex PCR. The sample lists about 140,000 clones; approximately 82% were seen once. Study results and caveats: A later analysis linked a missense DCLRE1C variant to TCR beta V- and J-gene trimming. There were about 160 TCR beta chains listed as cytomegalovirus-associated. Cytomegalovirus status was reportedly diagnosed by the classifier with high specificity and sensitivity.

CDR1 and CDR2 from the germline V gene are SQVTM and ANQGSEA. Trimming shortened V by 6 bases and J by 0 bases, and 15 bases separated the two germline ends. The CDR3 is 16 residues long. The chain combines TRBV29-1 with TRBJ2-6; D unresolved. The material sequenced was PBMCs. The sequence came from a man aged 18-30 years in good health and CMV-seropositive. The CDR3 bases are TGCAGCGTCTCCCGACACCATTCCTCTGGGGCCAACGTCCTGACTTTC. This sequence encodes CSVSRHHSSGANVLTF.